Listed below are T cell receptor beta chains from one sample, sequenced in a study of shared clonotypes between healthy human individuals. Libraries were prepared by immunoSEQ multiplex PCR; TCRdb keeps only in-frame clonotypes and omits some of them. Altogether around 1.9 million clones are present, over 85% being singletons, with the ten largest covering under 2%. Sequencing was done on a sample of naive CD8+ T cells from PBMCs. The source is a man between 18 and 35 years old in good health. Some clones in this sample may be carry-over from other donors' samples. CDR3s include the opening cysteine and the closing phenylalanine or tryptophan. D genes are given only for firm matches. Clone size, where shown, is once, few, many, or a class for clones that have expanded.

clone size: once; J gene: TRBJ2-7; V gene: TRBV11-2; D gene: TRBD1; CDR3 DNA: TGTGCCAGCAGCTTGGGGACAGGGTTGTACGAGCAGTACTTC; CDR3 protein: CASSLGTGLYEQYF
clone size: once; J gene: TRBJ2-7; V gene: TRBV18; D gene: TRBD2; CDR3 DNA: TGTGCCAGCTCACCGACTAGCGGGAGCGGGGCCTACGAGCAGTACTTC; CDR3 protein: CASSPTSGSGAYEQYF
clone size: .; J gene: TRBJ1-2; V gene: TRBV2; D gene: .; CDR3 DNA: TGTGCCAGCAGTGAAGTCCTGGGGCTCAGCTATGGCTACACCTTC; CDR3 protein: CASSEVLGLSYGYTF
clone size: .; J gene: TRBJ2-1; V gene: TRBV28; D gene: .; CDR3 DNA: TGTGCCAGCAGGCGTCGAGATTCACGGCCGAGGGATGAGCAGTTCTTC; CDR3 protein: CASRRRDSRPRDEQFF
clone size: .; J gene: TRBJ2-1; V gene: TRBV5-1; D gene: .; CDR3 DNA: TGCGCCAGCAGCTTGGAGGCGGCGGTGAGATACAATGAGCAGTTCTTC; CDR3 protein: CASSLEAAVRYNEQFF
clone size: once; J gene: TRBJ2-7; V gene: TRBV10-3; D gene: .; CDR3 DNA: TGTGCCATCAGTGAGCGGGACGGACACTACGAGCAGTACTTC; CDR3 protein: CAISERDGHYEQYF
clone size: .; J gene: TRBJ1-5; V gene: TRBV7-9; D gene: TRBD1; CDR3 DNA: TGTGCCTCTAGTCCCGGCCTCCGGGACAGGGGGCAGCCCCAGCATTTT; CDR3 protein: CASSPGLRDRGQPQHF
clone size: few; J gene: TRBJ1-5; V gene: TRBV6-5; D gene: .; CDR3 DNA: TGTGCCAGCGGCATCATTGGCAATCAGCCCCAGCATTTT; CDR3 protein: CASGIIGNQPQHF
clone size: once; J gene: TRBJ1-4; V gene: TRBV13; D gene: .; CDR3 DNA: TGTGCCAGCAGCTTGAGGGGCCCGAGTGAAAAACTGTTTTTT; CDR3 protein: CASSLRGPSEKLFF
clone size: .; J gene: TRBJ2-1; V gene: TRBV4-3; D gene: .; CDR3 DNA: TGCGCCAGCAGCCAAGACAGAGTCGGATCTGTTTGGGTTTACAATGAGCAGTTCTTC; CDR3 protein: CASSQDRVGSVWVYNEQFF
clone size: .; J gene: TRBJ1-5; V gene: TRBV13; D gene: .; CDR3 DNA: TGTGCCAGCAGCTTAGGGAGGGGTCCCGGTCAGCCCCAGCATTTT; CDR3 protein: CASSLGRGPGQPQHF
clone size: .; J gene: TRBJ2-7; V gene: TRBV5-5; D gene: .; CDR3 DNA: TGTGCCAGCAGCCCGGGGGCCACCTACGAGCAGTACTTC; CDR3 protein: CASSPGATYEQYF
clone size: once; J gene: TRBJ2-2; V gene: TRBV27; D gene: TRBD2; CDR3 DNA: TGTGCCAGCAGTCCCCACGGGCCGGGGGGGACCGGGGAGCTGTTTTTT; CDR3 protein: CASSPHGPGGTGELFF
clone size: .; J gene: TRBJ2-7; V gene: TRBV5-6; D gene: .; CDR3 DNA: TGTGCCAGCAGCTGGGCTAGTAGTGACGAGCAGTACTTC; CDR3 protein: CASSWASSDEQYF
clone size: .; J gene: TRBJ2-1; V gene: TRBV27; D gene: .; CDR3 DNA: TGTGCCAGCAGTTCAGGGGGATCTAGCGGCAATGAGCAGTTCTTC; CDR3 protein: CASSSGGSSGNEQFF
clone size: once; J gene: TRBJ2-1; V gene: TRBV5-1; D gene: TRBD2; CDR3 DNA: TGCGCCAGCAGTCTAGCGGGAGTAGGCAATGAGCAGTTCTTC; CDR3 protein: CASSLAGVGNEQFF
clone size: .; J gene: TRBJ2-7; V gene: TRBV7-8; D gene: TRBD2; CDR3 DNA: TGTGCCAGCAGCACTCTAGCGGGAGTAGCCTACGAGCAGTACTTC; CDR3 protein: CASSTLAGVAYEQYF
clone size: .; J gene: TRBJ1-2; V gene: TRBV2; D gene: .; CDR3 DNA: TGTGCCAGCAGTGATATGACAAGGGAATACTATGGCTACACCTTC; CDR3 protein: CASSDMTREYYGYTF
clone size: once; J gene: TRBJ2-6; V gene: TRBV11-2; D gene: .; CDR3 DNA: TGTGCCAGCAGCTTAGGTCCAGGCACTGGGGCCAACGTCCTGACTTTC; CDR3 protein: CASSLGPGTGANVLTF
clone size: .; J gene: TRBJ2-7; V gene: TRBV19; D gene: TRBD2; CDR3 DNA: TGTGCCAGTAGTATGGTCGGGCTAGCGGCCTACGAGCAGTACTTC; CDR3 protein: CASSMVGLAAYEQYF
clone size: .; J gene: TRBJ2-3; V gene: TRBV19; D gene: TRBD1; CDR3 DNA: TGTGCCAGTAGCCTCAGACAGGGGGCGGGAGATACGCAGTATTTT; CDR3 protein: CASSLRQGAGDTQYF
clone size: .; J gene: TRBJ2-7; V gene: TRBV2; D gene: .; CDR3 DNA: TGTGCCAGCAGTGAAGTCGCCGACGAGCAGTACTTC; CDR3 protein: CASSEVADEQYF
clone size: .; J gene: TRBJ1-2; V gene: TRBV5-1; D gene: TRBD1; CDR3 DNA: TGCGCCAGCAGCTCGACAGGGGGCGGGTATGGCTACACCTTC; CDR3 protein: CASSSTGGGYGYTF
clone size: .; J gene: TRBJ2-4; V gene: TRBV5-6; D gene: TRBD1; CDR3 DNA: TGTGCCAGCAGCTTGGTGGGGACAGGGCTTTACATTCAGTACTTC; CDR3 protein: CASSLVGTGLYIQYF
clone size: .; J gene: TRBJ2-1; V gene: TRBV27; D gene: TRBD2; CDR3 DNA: TGTGCCAGCAGTTTGTCCCCCAGCGGGAGCTCCTACAATGAGCAGTTCTTC; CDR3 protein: CASSLSPSGSSYNEQFF
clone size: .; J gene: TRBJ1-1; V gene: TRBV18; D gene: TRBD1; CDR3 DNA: TGTGCCAGCTCACCACCTGACGGGGCGACAGGGGAGAACACTGAAGCTTTCTTT; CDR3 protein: CASSPPDGATGENTEAFF
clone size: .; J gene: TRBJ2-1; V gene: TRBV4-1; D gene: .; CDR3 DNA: TGCGCCAGCAGCCAGGTGACTAGGACTATTTCAACCTACAATGAGCAGTTCTTC; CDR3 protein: CASSQVTRTISTYNEQFF
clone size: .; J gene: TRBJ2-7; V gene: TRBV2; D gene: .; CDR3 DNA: TGTGCCAGCAGTGAAGGAGGGATCCGTAGCGAGCAGTACTTC; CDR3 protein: CASSEGGIRSEQYF
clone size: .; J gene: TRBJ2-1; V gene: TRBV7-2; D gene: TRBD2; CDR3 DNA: TGTGCCAGCAGCGAGTGGGGACTAGCCTACAATGAGCAGTTCTTC; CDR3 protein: CASSEWGLAYNEQFF
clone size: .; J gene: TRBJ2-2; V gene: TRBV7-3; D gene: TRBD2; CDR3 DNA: TGTGCCTGGGCTAGCGGGAGAGAATCTACCGGGGAGCTGTTTTTT; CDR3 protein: CAWASGRESTGELFF
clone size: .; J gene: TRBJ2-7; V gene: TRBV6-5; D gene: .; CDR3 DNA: TGTGCCAGCAGGGGACGAGACCTCTACGAGCAGTACTTC; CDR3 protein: CASRGRDLYEQYF
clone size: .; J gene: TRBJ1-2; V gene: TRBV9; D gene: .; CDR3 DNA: TGTGCCAGCAGCGTAGTGGGGGCGGGGAGCTATGGCTACACCTTC; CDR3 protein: CASSVVGAGSYGYTF
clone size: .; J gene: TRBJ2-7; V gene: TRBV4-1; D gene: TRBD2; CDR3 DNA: TGCGCCAGCAGCCAGATAGGGACTAGCGGTTACGAGCAGTACTTC; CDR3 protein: CASSQIGTSGYEQYF
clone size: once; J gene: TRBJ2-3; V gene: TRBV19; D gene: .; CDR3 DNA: TGTGCCAGTAGTCCCCAGGACTATCCGGCAGATACGCAGTATTTT; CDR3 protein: CASSPQDYPADTQYF
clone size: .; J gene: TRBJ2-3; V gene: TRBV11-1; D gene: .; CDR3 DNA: TGTGCCAGCAGCCCCCAGGAACGCACAGATACGCAGTATTTT; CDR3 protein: CASSPQERTDTQYF